A single sample gave rise to the 17 T cell receptor beta chains below, sequenced in a study of T cell changes during pregnancy in multiple sclerosis. Sequencing used immunoSEQ multiplex PCR; TCRdb keeps in-frame clones, though not all of them. Here the sample spans over 45,000 clones, 80% to 90% being singletons. The source material was peripheral blood, sampled in the first trimester of pregnancy. The receptors originated from a female donor with multiple sclerosis, enrolled in a pregnancy study.

The CDR3 loop is CSVVRGEDLKQPQHF. CDR3 nucleotide sequence: TGCAGCGTTGTTCGGGGGGAAGATTTGAAGCAGCCCCAGCATTTT. V is TRBV29-1 and J is TRBJ1-5; TRBD1 is a possible D gene (5 bases). The CDR3 sequence is 15 residues long. V was clipped by 4 bases and J by 7 bases, with 20 bases between them. CDR1 and CDR2 (germline): SQVTM, ANQGSEA.

A word on this clone: At one end, the junction sequence differs from germline, possibly due to a read error. This sequence joins TRBV5-1 and TRBJ2-7; 7 bases agree with TRBD1. CDR1 is SGHRS, CDR2 YFSETQ, per germline. The CDR3 extends over 14 amino acids. CDR3: CASSLASQTGTASF. CDR3 coding DNA: TGCGCCAGCAGCTTGGCCTCCCAGACCGGGACAGCCAGCTTC. The full variable domain, its missing parts supplied by reference TRBV5-1 and TRBJ2-7, is KAGVTQTPRYLIKTRGQQVTLSCSPISGHRSVSWYQQTPGQGLQFLFEYFSETQRNKGNFPGRFSGRQFSNSRSEMNVSTLELGDSALYLCASSLASQTGTASFGPGTRLTVT.

The CDR3 region is CASSLGGTGPHEQYF. The CDR3, as DNA: TGCGCCAGCAGCTTGGGCGGGACAGGGCCCCACGAGCAGTACTTC. This chain links TRBV5-1 with TRBJ2-7, with 9 nucleotides matching TRBD1. V was clipped by 0 bases and J by 5 bases; unmatched bases: 6. CDR1 and CDR2 (germline): SGHRS, YFSETQ. This CDR3 contains 15 residues.

Only one count was recorded for this clone. The V gene is TRBV27, the J gene TRBJ1-2; weak D call: TRBD1 (5 bases). This CDR3 is built from 14 residues. The germline CDR1 and CDR2 sequences are MNHEY and SMNVEV (reference sequence). Trimming stripped 6 bases from V and 3 bases from J, with 14 bases between. CDR3 sequence: CASRATGTYYGYTF. Here the CDR3 DNA reads TGTGCCAGCAGGGCAACAGGTACTTACTATGGCTACACCTTC.

The rearrangement links TRBV5-1 to TRBJ1-4; D may be TRBD1 (6 bases). The CDR3 spans 14 residues. Between the trimmed V and J ends, which lost 0 bases and 8 bases, there was a span of 11 bases. Per germline, CDR1 SGHRS and CDR2 YFSETQ. The CDR3 region is CASSLGRGNEKLFF. The CDR3 nucleotides read TGCGCCAGCAGCTTGGGCAGGGGCAACGAAAAACTGTTTTTT.

The V gene is TRBV27, the J gene TRBJ1-2, with D perhaps TRBD1 (6 bases). This CDR3 has 15 residues. Germline-derived CDR1 and CDR2 are MNHEY and SMNVEV (reference sequence). Trimming stripped 8 bases from V and 2 bases from J, with 18 bases between. The DNA of the CDR3 is TGTGCCAGCCGACAGGCCTACCGGTCCAACTATGGCTACACCTTC. It codes for CASRQAYRSNYGYTF.

The genes are TRBV5-4 and TRBJ2-5; maybe TRBD1 (6 bases). Trimming took off 4 bases at V and 7 bases at J, with 20 bases between the two ends. This CDR3 has 15 residues. Germline CDR1 and CDR2: SGHNT and YYREEE (reference sequence). For the CDR3, the DNA is TGTGCCAGCAGCCCGACACAGGGTTTGGTAGGGACCCAGTACTTC. It yields the protein CASSPTQGLVGTQYF.

The chain is built from TRBV7-9 and TRBJ1-2, with TRBD1 matching over 7 bases. The length of the CDR3 is 15 residues. Germline V lookup: CDR1 SEHNR, CDR2 FQNEAQ (reference sequence). V trimming: 5 bases; J trimming: 4 bases; junction bases outside the gene matches: 10. In DNA, the CDR3 is TGTGCCAGCAGCACCTTCGACAGGGCGGGCTATGGCTACACCTTC. Amino acid sequence: CASSTFDRAGYGYTF.

CDR3 bases: TGTGCCAGCAGCGTACAGGGGACTAACTATGGCTACACCTTC. This codes for CASSVQGTNYGYTF. The chain combines TRBV9 with TRBJ1-2, with D possibly TRBD1 on 6 matching bases. This CDR3 region has 14 residues. CDR1 and CDR2 (germline): SGDLS, YYNGEE. The V end lost 1 base, the J end lost 0 bases, and 7 bases lay between the germline ends.

The chain is built from TRBV5-1 and TRBJ1-2; D is perhaps TRBD1 (6 bases). The V gene lost 0 bases and the J gene lost 4 bases, with 10 bases spanning the gap. Looked up from germline, CDR1 is SGHRS and CDR2 is YFSETQ. The length of the CDR3 is 14 residues. The CDR3 sequence: CASSLGDTSYGYTF. CDR3 in DNA: TGCGCCAGCAGCTTGGGGGACACAAGCTATGGCTACACCTTC.

The chain links TRBV19 to TRBJ2-3; 7 positions agree with TRBD2. Trimming cost V 5 bases and J 2 bases; bases outside gene matches: 7. This CDR3 spans 15 amino acids. Germline loops: CDR1 LNHDA, CDR2 SQIVND (reference sequence). As DNA, the CDR3 is TGTGCCAGTAGTTATGGCGGGGGTTACACAGATACGCAGTATTTT. Residues: CASSYGGGYTDTQYF. Looking up the rest from reference TRBV19 and TRBJ2-3 gives the full variable domain: DGGITQSPKYLFRKEGQNVTLSCEQNLNHDAMYWYRQDPGQGLRLIYYSQIVNDFQKGDIAEGYSVSREKKESFPLTVTSAQKNPTAFYLCASSYGGGYTDTQYFGPGTRLTVL.

V gene TRBV18 combines with J gene TRBJ1-2; tentative D call: TRBD1 (5 bases). CDR1 is KGHSH and CDR2 is LQKENI in the germline V gene. The CDR3 sequence is 14 residues long. With 3 bases removed from V and 3 bases from J, the gap between germline ends came to 11 bases. The CDR3 bases are TGTGCCAGCTCACCCGCCGGGGGAGACTATGGCTACACCTTC. Translation gives CASSPAGGDYGYTF.

The chain joins TRBV15 to TRBJ1-1; D remains ambiguous. CDR3 length: 14 amino acids. From germline, CDR1 is LNHNV and CDR2 YYDKDF (reference sequence). The germline V and J ends were trimmed by 1 base and 1 base, with 7 bases remaining between them. The CDR3 DNA reads TGTGCCACCAGCAGAGGCGGAAAGAACACTGAAGCTTTCTTT. The encoded protein is CATSRGGKNTEAFF.

The chain combines TRBV9 with TRBJ1-3; TRBD1 is a possible D gene (5 bases). Germline CDR1 reads SGDLS; CDR2 reads YYNGEE. The CDR3 is 14 residues long. V was shortened by 3 bases and J by 4 bases, with 11 bases between the two germline ends. The CDR3 loop reads CASSAGDSGNTIYF. The CDR3 DNA reads as TGTGCCAGCAGCGCGGGGGACTCCGGAAACACCATATATTTT.

The chain carries TRBV6-5 and TRBJ2-7; 8 bases align to TRBD2. J gave up 6 bases and V 7 bases, and 8 bases lay outside the gene matches. Germline loops: CDR1 MNHEY, CDR2 SVGAGI. CDR3 length: 13 amino acids. As DNA, the CDR3 is TGTGCCAGCATCCGCCCGGGGGGGGCCGAGCAGTACTTC. Translated, it gives CASIRPGGAEQYF.

This clone turned up a few times. This chain links TRBV15 with TRBJ2-7; 10 bases agree with TRBD1. The trim removed 1 base at V and 5 bases at J, leaving 5 bases unmatched. The CDR3 loop spans 15 amino acids. Germline loops: CDR1 LNHNV, CDR2 YYDKDF (reference sequence). The CDR3 region is CATSRGQGADDEQYF. The CDR3 bases are TGTGCCACCAGCAGAGGACAGGGGGCTGATGACGAGCAGTACTTC.

The chain employs TRBV11-2 and TRBJ2-1; tentatively, D is TRBD2 (6 bases). V was cut by 7 bases and J by 2 bases, with 18 bases left in between. The CDR3 spans 16 residues. Germline assignment: CDR1 SGHAT and CDR2 FQNNGV. CDR3 in amino acids: CASNPQGGKPYNEQFF. Written as DNA, the CDR3 is TGTGCCAGCAACCCGCAGGGCGGGAAACCCTACAATGAGCAGTTCTTC.